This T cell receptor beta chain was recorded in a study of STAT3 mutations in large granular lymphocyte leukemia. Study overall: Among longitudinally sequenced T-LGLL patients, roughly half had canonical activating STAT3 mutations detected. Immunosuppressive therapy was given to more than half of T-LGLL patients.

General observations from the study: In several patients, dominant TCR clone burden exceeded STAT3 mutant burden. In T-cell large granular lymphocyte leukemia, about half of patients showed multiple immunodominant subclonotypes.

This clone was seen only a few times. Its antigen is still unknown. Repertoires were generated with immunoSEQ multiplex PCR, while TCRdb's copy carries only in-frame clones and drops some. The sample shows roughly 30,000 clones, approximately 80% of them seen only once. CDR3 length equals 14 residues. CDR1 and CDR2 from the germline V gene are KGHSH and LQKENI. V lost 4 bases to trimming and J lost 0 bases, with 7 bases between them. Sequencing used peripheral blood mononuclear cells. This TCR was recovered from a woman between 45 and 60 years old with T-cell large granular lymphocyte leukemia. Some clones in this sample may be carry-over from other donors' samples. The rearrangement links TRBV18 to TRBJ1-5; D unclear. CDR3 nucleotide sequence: TGTGCCAGCTCACTACAGTATAGCAATCAGCCCCAGCATTTT. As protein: CASSLQYSNQPQHF.